The next 7 T cell receptor beta chains were all read from a single sample in a study of T-cell memory formation after mild COVID-19 (dated by TCRdb to the early 2020s). Libraries were made using 5' RACE. The sequencing machine was an Illumina NovaSeq 6000. The public reads were reprocessed in TCRdb via fastp at Q25 and MiXCR, keeping in-frame beta chains. One record per CDR3 amino acid sequence lists the most common genes and DNA. In this sample the table shows 200,000 to 300,000 distinct CDR3 sequences, roughly a tenth of which occur a single time. Clones ranked in the top ten supply 20% to 25% of the sample. Source material: PBMCs or a T cell subset sorted from them (not recorded which). These receptors came from a young man who had mild COVID-19 (a few samples of this study predate the infection). The sample titles of this study are shuffled in the database, so cell type and time point are left out; the donor was told from shared clones.

Turning to this clonotype: One end of the junction is discordant with germline, which a read error may explain. The chain uses TRBV5-1 and TRBJ1-6, with D unclear. The CDR3 consists of 13 residues. Germline V CDR1 and CDR2: SGHRS, YFSETQ. The CDR3 DNA is TGCGCCAGCAGCTTGTCGGCCGGCTCACACCTCCACTTT. It specifies CASSLSAGSHLHF.

The V and J genes are TRBV7-9 and TRBJ1-1, with 7 bases matching TRBD1. V gave up 2 bases and J gave up 1 base; unmatched junction bases: 4. Germline-derived CDR1 and CDR2 are SEHNR and FQNEAQ (reference sequence). The CDR3 sequence is 15 residues long. The CDR3 DNA reads as TGTGCCAGCAGCTTAATCCGACAGGGGAACACTGAAGCTTTCTTT. Its protein is CASSLIRQGNTEAFF.

This chain joins TRBV19 and TRBJ1-5; TRBD1 matches at 8 bases. The J segment lost 1 base and the V segment lost 4 bases, leaving 6 bases of the junction unmatched. CDR1 and CDR2 (germline): LNHDA, SQIVND (reference sequence). The length of the CDR3 is 16 residues. This chain's CDR3 is CASSTRQGPSNQPQHF. The CDR3 DNA sequence: TGTGCCAGTAGTACCCGACAGGGGCCGAGCAATCAGCCCCAGCATTTT. Full variable domain (remainder filled in from reference TRBV19 and TRBJ1-5): DGGITQSPKYLFRKEGQNVTLSCEQNLNHDAMYWYRQDPGQGLRLIYYSQIVNDFQKGDIAEGYSVSREKKESFPLTVTSAQKNPTAFYLCASSTRQGPSNQPQHFGDGTRLSIL.

The chain links TRBV29-1 to TRBJ2-7; tentatively, D is TRBD2 (7 bases). This CDR3 contains 13 residues. Between the trimmed V and J ends, which lost 3 bases and 6 bases, there was a span of 15 bases. Looked up from germline, CDR1 is SQVTM and CDR2 is ANQGSEA. The DNA of the CDR3 is TGCAGCGTTGATTCGGGGGGCATGGGCGAGCAGTACTTC. This codes for CSVDSGGMGEQYF.

This chain uses TRBV5-6 with TRBJ1-5; D is perhaps TRBD1 (5 bases). V was cut by 0 bases and J by 1 base, with 11 bases left in between. This CDR3 comprises 16 residues. The germline CDR1 and CDR2 sequences are SGHDT and YYEEEE. CDR3 in DNA: TGTGCCAGCAGCTTGGCCACCCGGGGGAGCAATCAGCCCCAGCATTTT. Translating gives CASSLATRGSNQPQHF.

This clonotype was observed at least ten times. The chain combines TRBV7-9 with TRBJ2-7; D gene uncertain. Per the germline V gene, CDR1 is SEHNR and CDR2 is FQNEAQ (reference sequence). The CDR3 loop spans 16 amino acids. Trimming removed 0 bases at V and 2 bases at J, with 14 bases between. The CDR3 spells CASSLARGKVAYEQYF. CDR3 DNA sequence: TGTGCCAGCAGCTTAGCGCGAGGTAAAGTAGCCTACGAGCAGTACTTC.

The sample holds a few counts of this clonotype. V and J are TRBV29-1 and TRBJ1-1; D uncertain. CDR3 length: 12 residues. V lost 7 bases to trimming and J lost 3 bases, with 12 bases between them. The V gene's germline CDR1 is SQVTM and CDR2 ANQGSEA. The CDR3 DNA reads TGCAGCGGTAGCAGTTTGGACACTGAAGCTTTCTTT. Protein sequence: CSGSSLDTEAFF.